This TCR beta chain was found in a study of TIL therapy for anti-PD-1-resistant metastatic lung cancer. For the study at large: Tumors had a median PD-L1 proportion score of 4.5% to 7%. Tumors carried a median roughly 1.5 non-synonymous mutations per megabase. Findings of the study overall: The cohort had more treatment-naive, never-smoker and oncogene-addicted patients than typical.

Time point indicated: pre-treatment sample, taken before nivolumab and TIL therapy. Pleural nodules or supraclavicular lymph nodes made up most of the excised metastases sampled. Progressing patients received lymphodepletion, expanded TIL infusion and IL-2. Germline CDR1 reads SGHKS; CDR2 reads YYEKEE (reference sequence). V lost 0 bases, J lost 9 bases, and 20 bases stayed unmatched. This CDR3 comprises 19 residues. The immunoSEQ assay was v3. Sequencing used immunoSEQ multiplex PCR; TCRdb keeps in-frame clones, though not all of them. This sample carries approximately 27,000 clones, over 55% of them seen once, and the ten largest clones take approximately 7%. For this clone: What it binds is unknown.

The source is a person between 30 and 79 years old with non-small cell lung cancer. V usage is TRBV5-5 and J usage is TRBJ2-3, with 9 bases aligning to TRBD2. Material: tumor tissue, obtained at baseline. CDR3 nucleotide sequence: TGTGCCAGCAGCTTGGTTTCATTGGCGGGAGGGACGGGGAAGGGGACGCAGTATTTT. Its protein product is CASSLVSLAGGTGKGTQYF.